These T cell receptor beta chains were read from a single sample in a study of OX40 agonist ivuxolimab in advanced cancers. TCRdb's copy holds only in-frame clones and misses some; the assay was immunoSEQ multiplex PCR. The sample has fewer than 85,000 clones; approximately 86% are singletons. Sequencing used CD4+ or CD8+ T cells sorted from blood, obtained in a trial of the OX40 agonist ivuxolimab. The receptor set was obtained from an adult with an advanced solid tumor such as melanoma, head and neck, liver or kidney cancer. Both conserved end residues are part of each CDR3. The D gene is left open where the match is weak. Where a row states a size, it is once, few, many or the class of an expanded clone; other rows omit it.

J,D,V,size,CDR3,DNA
TRBJ1-2,TRBD1,TRBV15,few,CATSSFTGGVYGYTF,TGTGCCACCAGCAGTTTCACAGGGGGCGTCTATGGCTACACCTTC
TRBJ1-1,NA,TRBV30,few,CAWSPVTEAFF,TGTGCCTGGAGTCCGGTGACTGAAGCTTTCTTT
TRBJ1-1,NA,TRBV9,NA,CASSVGTANLKAFF,TGTGCCAGCAGCGTAGGGACAGCCAACCTCAAAGCTTTCTTT
TRBJ1-4,NA,TRBV6-1,NA,CASSESSAPNEKLFF,TGTGCCAGCAGTGAATCCTCGGCCCCTAATGAAAAACTGTTTTTT
TRBJ1-3,TRBD1,TRBV10-3,NA,CAIRGRQGSGNTIYF,TGTGCCATCAGGGGTCGACAGGGCTCTGGAAACACCATATATTTT
TRBJ1-5,NA,TRBV19,NA,CASSIGRNSNQPQHF,TGTGCCAGTAGTATTGGGCGGAATAGCAATCAGCCCCAGCATTTT
TRBJ1-1,NA,TRBV10-2,NA,CASSGNISPFNTEAFF,TGCGCCAGCAGTGGTAACATTTCCCCCTTTAACACTGAAGCTTTCTTT
TRBJ2-4,NA,TRBV2,NA,CASSDEGLIRGNIQYF,TGTGCCAGCAGTGACGAGGGCCTCATAAGAGGAAACATTCAGTACTTC
TRBJ2-3,TRBD2,TRBV28,NA,CASSLTLGGGTDTQYF,TGTGCCAGCAGTTTGACCCTCGGCGGGGGGACAGATACGCAGTATTTT
TRBJ2-1,TRBD2,TRBV2,NA,CASSGTSGLTHEQFF,TGTGCCAGCTCTGGGACTAGCGGGTTAACGCATGAGCAGTTCTTC
TRBJ1-4,TRBD1,TRBV5-1,NA,CASSLDGQGNEKLFF,TGCGCCAGCAGCTTGGACGGACAGGGGAATGAAAAACTGTTTTTT
TRBJ2-7,NA,TRBV18,NA,CASSPFQGSSYEQYF,TGTGCCAGCTCACCGTTTCAGGGAAGCTCCTACGAGCAGTACTTC
TRBJ2-1,NA,TRBV5-1,NA,CASSLPDSYNEQFF,TGCGCCAGCAGCTTACCGGACAGTTACAATGAGCAGTTCTTC
TRBJ2-3,NA,TRBV18,NA,CASSPRFRGEADTQYF,TGTGCCAGCTCCCCCCGTTTCCGTGGGGAAGCAGATACGCAGTATTTT
TRBJ1-5,NA,TRBV6-5,NA,CASSFQGNQPQHF,TGTGCCAGCAGTTTTCAGGGCAATCAGCCCCAGCATTTT
TRBJ1-2,TRBD1,TRBV11-2,NA,CASSQDRGKGIYGYTF,TGTGCCAGCAGCCAGGACAGGGGCAAGGGCATATATGGCTACACCTTC
TRBJ1-1,NA,TRBV11-2,NA,CASSSGTYTEAFF,TGTGCCAGCAGCTCCGGGACCTACACTGAAGCTTTCTTT
TRBJ2-4,NA,TRBV7-2,once,CASSLDSGLAKNIQYF,TGTGCCAGCAGCTTAGATAGTGGCCTGGCCAAAAACATTCAGTACTTC
TRBJ1-5,NA,TRBV4-3,NA,CASSQRQNQPQHF,TGCGCCAGCAGCCAACGACAGAATCAGCCCCAGCATTTT
TRBJ1-4,TRBD1,TRBV7-2,NA,CASSTPQGMGEKLFF,TGTGCCAGCAGCACCCCACAGGGGATGGGGGAAAAACTGTTTTTT
TRBJ2-3,NA,TRBV30,NA,CAWTLGSDTQYF,TGTGCCTGGACTTTGGGATCAGATACGCAGTATTTT
TRBJ2-3,NA,TRBV6-6,NA,CASRDSTDTQYF,TGTGCCAGCCGGGACAGCACAGATACGCAGTATTTT
TRBJ1-2,NA,TRBV5-1,NA,CASSPTGPLGYGYTF,TGCGCCAGCAGCCCTACTGGACCGCTAGGCTATGGCTACACCTTC
TRBJ2-7,NA,TRBV7-2,NA,CASSPGTGTYEQYF,TGTGCCAGCAGCCCGGGGACTGGAACCTACGAGCAGTACTTC
TRBJ2-7,TRBD1,TRBV28,NA,CASSSSGTGSYEQYF,TGTGCCAGCAGCTCCTCCGGGACAGGGTCCTACGAGCAGTACTTC
TRBJ1-5,NA,TRBV5-5,NA,CASSLMQGRQPQHF,TGTGCCAGCAGCTTGATGCAGGGTCGTCAGCCCCAGCATTTT
TRBJ2-5,NA,TRBV4-3,NA,CASSQSVQETQYF,TGCGCCAGCAGCCAATCCGTTCAAGAGACCCAGTACTTC
TRBJ2-2,NA,TRBV30,NA,CAWSDGPQNTGELFF,TGTGCCTGGAGTGACGGACCGCAGAACACCGGGGAGCTGTTTTTT
TRBJ1-2,NA,TRBV7-2,NA,CASSFSRFDYGYTF,TGTGCCAGCAGCTTTAGCAGGTTCGACTATGGCTACACCTTC
TRBJ1-6,NA,TRBV19,NA,CASSIVNSPLHF,TGTGCCAGTAGTATAGTAAATTCACCCCTCCACTTT
TRBJ1-3,NA,TRBV9,NA,CASRQSSGNTIYF,TGTGCCAGCAGACAGAGCTCTGGAAACACCATATATTTT
TRBJ2-3,TRBD2,TRBV6-4,few,CASSPLPSDGGAADTQYF,TGTGCCAGCAGTCCACTTCCTTCTGACGGGGGGGCAGCAGATACGCAGTATTTT
TRBJ1-2,TRBD1,TRBV10-3,NA,CAISDLGTVYGYTF,TGTGCCATCAGTGATCTTGGGACAGTCTATGGCTACACCTTC
TRBJ2-3,NA,TRBV7-3,NA,CASSLKASPRGDTQYF,TGTGCCAGCAGCTTAAAGGCGAGTCCGCGGGGAGATACGCAGTATTTT
TRBJ2-3,TRBD2,TRBV9,NA,CASSVGAAGGPGDTQYF,TGTGCCAGCAGCGTAGGAGCAGCGGGGGGGCCGGGAGATACGCAGTATTTT
TRBJ1-2,NA,TRBV28,NA,CASSLAGRDLSYTF,TGTGCCAGCAGTTTAGCAGGACGGGACCTGAGCTACACCTTC
TRBJ2-1,NA,TRBV9,NA,CASSVAAGRRNEQFF,TGTGCCAGCAGCGTAGCGGCGGGGAGGCGGAATGAGCAGTTCTTC
TRBJ2-3,NA,TRBV6-5,few,CASRDTTDTQYF,TGTGCCAGCCGGGACACCACAGATACGCAGTATTTT
TRBJ2-5,NA,TRBV11-3,NA,CASSAGGLGKETQYF,TGTGCCAGCAGCGCCGGGGGACTGGGGAAAGAGACCCAGTACTTC
TRBJ2-2,NA,TRBV6-5,NA,CASSSLWVGEPGELFF,TGTGCCAGCAGTTCCCTTTGGGTTGGGGAGCCCGGGGAGCTGTTTTTT
TRBJ2-1,TRBD1,TRBV5-5,NA,CASSSLWDRDYNEQFF,TGTGCCAGCAGCTCACTTTGGGACAGGGACTACAATGAGCAGTTCTTC